Listed below are T cell receptor beta chains from one sample, sequenced in a study of regulatory T cells in long-lasting Graves disease. TCRdb recomputed calls from the multiplex PCR reads with MiXCR, one row per CDR3 protein. This sample has approximately 470,000 distinct CDR3 sequences, with around 16% found just once. Another study also made use of these data, one on T cells in Graves' hyperthyroidism and ophthalmopathy.

The sample consisted of peripheral blood mononuclear cells (PBMCs), taken at new diagnosis, from a patient treated with antithyroid drugs. The receptor set was obtained from a man aged 40-55 years with Graves disease. Each CDR3 is given without its conserved first and last residue. The D gene is left open where the match is weak. The size of a clone is reported for some rows only, either as once, few or many, or as a class for expanded clones.

TRBV2	many	TRBJ2-5	TRBD2	ASSLQIGLAGSQETQY
TRBV27	NA	TRBJ2-5	NA	ASSTFREMETQY
TRBV6-1	NA	TRBJ2-1	TRBD1	ASRPTGQGPYEQF
TRBV28	many	TRBJ1-1	NA	ASSPSGQPNTEAF
TRBV5-1	many	TRBJ2-1	NA	ASSLGGTTYNEQF
TRBV29-1	few	TRBJ2-5	TRBD1	SVDPQGTGGETQY
TRBV12-3/TRBV12-4	many	TRBJ2-3	TRBD2	ANKLAGSSDTQY
TRBV6-1	few	TRBJ1-5	NA	ASTNGRNQPQH
TRBV28	many	TRBJ2-5	NA	ASSLNPVETQY
TRBV27	few	TRBJ2-1	TRBD2	ASNLRVRGTAGASGHSPQNEQF
TRBV24-1	few	TRBJ2-3	NA	ATSERDAGPHDTQY
TRBV7-9	NA	TRBJ1-4	TRBD1	ASSSPDRFEKLF
TRBV20-1	few	TRBJ2-7	TRBD2	SAPLAGVAVHEQY
TRBV5-1	NA	TRBJ2-3	TRBD1	ASSPGQAPDTQY
TRBV29-1	NA	TRBJ2-7	NA	SVWSDEGYEQY
TRBV19	few	TRBJ1-5	NA	ATRLSGWYSNQPQH
TRBV11-2	many	TRBJ2-1	TRBD2	ASSPRSDSGRAGNEQF
TRBV27	NA	TRBJ2-7	NA	ASRIAGGPGNEQY
TRBV30	many	TRBJ2-1	TRBD2	AWSIAGVSDEQF
TRBV11-2	many	TRBJ2-7	TRBD2	ASSFGLAGGYQY
TRBV5-1	few	TRBJ2-3	TRBD1	ASSPGIKGAADTQY
TRBV19	NA	TRBJ2-1	TRBD2	ASSIAGARYNEQF
TRBV28	many	TRBJ1-1	TRBD1	ASSNPGGTEAF
TRBV7-8	NA	TRBJ1-2	NA	ASSLGPGQYGYT
TRBV24-1	many	TRBJ2-2	TRBD2	ATSDATSGRTGELF
TRBV11-2	NA	TRBJ1-2	TRBD1	ASSSPGQGLLYGYT
TRBV5-1	many	TRBJ1-1	TRBD1	ASSLKDRGIPEAF
TRBV12-3/TRBV12-4	many	TRBJ1-2	NA	ASSLARAGDDYGYT
TRBV29-1	many	TRBJ2-5	NA	SVEGAGLGETQY
TRBV27	many	TRBJ1-5	NA	ASSLSWGGNQPQH
TRBV24-1	many	TRBJ2-5	TRBD2	ATSDYHSGNEETQY
TRBV15	NA	TRBJ2-2	NA	ATSLWTLWMNTGELF
TRBV28	many	TRBJ1-4	NA	ASSLGGRAEKLF
TRBV5-1	many	TRBJ1-1	NA	ASSPPGTLNTEAF
TRBV12-3/TRBV12-4	NA	TRBJ1-5	NA	ASRAPGEGQPQH
TRBV6-2/TRBV6-3	NA	TRBJ2-1	NA	ASSFLGARKISHSNEQF
TRBV20-1	many	TRBJ1-1	NA	SARDRVGNEAF
TRBV20-1	few	TRBJ1-5	NA	SASSDPIRSNQPQH
TRBV6-2/TRBV6-3	few	NA	TRBD2	ASSPRTSGRSNEQF
TRBV5-1	few	TRBJ1-4	NA	ASRQGSEKLF
TRBV13	many	TRBJ1-1	TRBD1	ASSWTGGELNTEAF
TRBV12-3/TRBV12-4	few	TRBJ1-5	TRBD1	ASSLRDRGWIQPQH
TRBV29-1	few	TRBJ2-7	NA	SVPGPSTYEQY
TRBV24-1	many	TRBJ1-1	NA	ATSQGIDTEAF
TRBV12-3/TRBV12-4	NA	TRBJ1-6	NA	ASSRPTTNSPLH
TRBV3-1	many	TRBJ2-7	NA	ASSLRPTGSYEQY
TRBV5-1	many	TRBJ2-3	NA	ASSPLTGALGDTQY
TRBV28	many	TRBJ2-1	NA	ASRISPVNEQF
TRBV6-1	NA	TRBJ2-2	NA	ASSEAAATNTGELF
TRBV12-3/TRBV12-4	many	TRBJ2-1	TRBD2	ASTLGSGRSEQF
TRBV7-9	few	TRBJ2-7	NA	ASSLGPGITYEQY
TRBV25-1	NA	TRBJ2-7	NA	ASSVNPYEQY
TRBV6-5	many	TRBJ2-1	TRBD2	ASSYLAGGPGNEQF
TRBV11-2	many	TRBJ1-2	TRBD1	ASSERQGRDHGYT
TRBV6-1	few	TRBJ2-3	TRBD2	ASRNLAGVNTQY